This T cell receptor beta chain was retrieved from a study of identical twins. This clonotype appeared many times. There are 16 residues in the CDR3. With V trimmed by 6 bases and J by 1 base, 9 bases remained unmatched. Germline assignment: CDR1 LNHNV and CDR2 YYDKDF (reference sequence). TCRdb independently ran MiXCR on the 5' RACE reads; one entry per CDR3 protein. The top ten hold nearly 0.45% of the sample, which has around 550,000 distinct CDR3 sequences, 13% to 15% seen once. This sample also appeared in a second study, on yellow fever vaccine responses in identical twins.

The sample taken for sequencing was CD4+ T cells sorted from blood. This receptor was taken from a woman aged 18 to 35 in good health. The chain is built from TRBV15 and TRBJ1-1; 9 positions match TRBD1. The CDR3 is CATSKQGARQNTEAFF. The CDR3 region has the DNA TGTGCCACCAGTAAACAGGGGGCGAGACAGAACACTGAAGCTTTCTTT.